This is a list of T cell receptor beta chains from one sample in a study of shared clonotypes between healthy human individuals. TCRdb's copy holds only in-frame clones and misses some; the assay was immunoSEQ multiplex PCR. The sample shows about 180,000 clones, over 85% of them seen only once. The specimen was naive CD4+ T cells sorted from blood. The receptors shown here come from a woman in her 30s in good health. Both conserved end residues are part of each CDR3. Fields, in order: V gene, clone size, D gene, J gene, CDR3 DNA, CDR3 protein. The D gene is left open where the match is weak. Where a row states a size, it is once, few, many or the class of an expanded clone; other rows omit it.

TRBV18	-	TRBD2	TRBJ2-2	TGTGCCAGCTCACCGATGACTAGCGGGAGCGGCTTTGGCACCGGGGAGCTGTTTTTT	CASSPMTSGSGFGTGELFF
TRBV20-1	-	-	TRBJ2-7	TGCAGTGCGGACGTAGCCTACGAGCAGTACTTC	CSADVAYEQYF
TRBV27	-	TRBD1	TRBJ1-6	TGTGCCAGCAGAAACCGGGACAGGGCTGCTTCACCCCTCCACTTT	CASRNRDRAASPLHF
TRBV14	-	TRBD2	TRBJ2-3	TGTGCCAGCAGCCCCCGGACACGGGAAGGATCTAGCGGGAGAGCCATGGATACGCAGTATTTT	CASSPRTREGSSGRAMDTQYF
TRBV28	-	-	TRBJ2-7	TGTGCCAGCAGTTTAGGAGGGGGCGGCCCCTACGAGCAGTACTTC	CASSLGGGGPYEQYF
TRBV29-1	once	-	TRBJ2-5	TGCAGCGTTGAAGCCCCGTGGTCGGAGACCCAGTACTTC	CSVEAPWSETQYF
TRBV2	-	-	TRBJ2-3	TGTGCCACAAGTCGGGGAGTGACAGATACGCAGTATTTT	CATSRGVTDTQYF
TRBV6-4	-	-	TRBJ2-1	TGTGCCAGCAGTAATTACATGGAATTTTCCTACAATGAGCAGTTCTTC	CASSNYMEFSYNEQFF
TRBV5-4	once	-	TRBJ1-2	TGTGCCAGCAGCTTGTTCGGGGGTGGAGGCTACACCTTC	CASSLFGGGGYTF
TRBV29-1	-	-	TRBJ2-7	TGCAGCGTTGTGCAAAGTTCCACCTACGAGCAGTACTTC	CSVVQSSTYEQYF
TRBV11-2	once	-	TRBJ2-5	TGTGCCAGCAGGGATATCAGGGGCCTGGCGGGGGAGACCCAGTACTTC	CASRDIRGLAGETQYF
TRBV6-1	-	TRBD2	TRBJ2-7	TGTGCCAGCAGTGAACCCCTAGCGGGCCTCCTCACCTACGAGCAGTACTTC	CASSEPLAGLLTYEQYF
TRBV11-3	-	TRBD1	TRBJ2-1	TGTGCCAGCAGCTTAGAAGGTGACAGGGAAGGACCCTTAGTAAATGAGCAGTTCTTC	CASSLEGDREGPLVNEQFF
TRBV10-3	-	-	TRBJ2-7	TGTGCCATTGGGCCCGGGGTACCCTACGAGCAGTACTTC	CAIGPGVPYEQYF
TRBV10-1	-	-	TRBJ2-6	TGCGCCAGCAGCGACCCCCCCTCTCAGCCCTCTGGGGCCAACGTCCTGACTTTC	CASSDPPSQPSGANVLTF
TRBV27	-	TRBD1	TRBJ1-6	TGTGCCAGCAGGCCGACAGGGTTGAATTCACCCCTCCACTTT	CASRPTGLNSPLHF
TRBV19	-	-	TRBJ1-1	TGTGCCAGTAGTCCCTCCGGACCCCGGGACACTGAAGCTTTCTTT	CASSPSGPRDTEAFF
TRBV28	few	-	TRBJ2-7	TGTGCCAGCGCTCAGGGGACCGATTACGAGCAGTACTTC	CASAQGTDYEQYF
TRBV11-2	once	-	TRBJ2-5	TGTGCCAGCAGCTTAGATATGTGGCAAGAGACCCAGTACTTC	CASSLDMWQETQYF
TRBV18	once	-	TRBJ2-7	TGTGCCAGCTCACCGGGAGAGTCCCCCTACGAGCAGTACTTC	CASSPGESPYEQYF